Included here is one T cell receptor beta chain sequence, with context. Measured with immunoSEQ multiplex PCR; TCRdb has only the in-frame clones, and not every one. The sample carries 40,000 to 50,000 clones, 86% recorded once. The record originates from a study of OX40 agonist ivuxolimab in advanced cancers. On the study more broadly: A partial response was reached by three patients: one with hepatocellular carcinoma and two with cutaneous melanoma.

Per the germline V gene, CDR1 is PRHDT and CDR2 is FYEKMQ (reference sequence). CDR3 size: 14 residues. With 3 bases removed from V and 5 bases from J, the gap between germline ends came to 13 bases. This receptor was taken from an adult with an advanced solid tumor such as melanoma, head and neck, liver or kidney cancer. The source was CD4+ or CD8+ T cells sorted from blood, collected in a trial of the OX40 agonist ivuxolimab. This chain uses TRBV13 with TRBJ2-5; D could derive from TRBD1 or TRBD2 (5 bases each). CDR3 loop: CASSFWGSRETQYF. DNA for the CDR3: TGTGCCAGCAGCTTCTGGGGGTCCCGGGAGACCCAGTACTTC.